This T cell receptor beta chain stems from a study of cytomegalovirus exposure and HLA in healthy donors. Study information: Of roughly 400 genotyped donors, 81% grouped in the Caucasian-associated ancestry cluster. Study-wide results and limits: Exclusion as indistinguishable affected some V segments, including TRBV6-2 and TRBV6-3.

13 Jbeta primers and 60 Vbeta primers were used for the PCR. This table comes from immunoSEQ multiplex PCR, and its TCRdb copy is limited to in-frame clones, with some not included. Of roughly 140,000 clones in the sample, about three fifths are singletons; the top ten hold around 2.9%. To note about this clone: The antigen is undetermined.

Germline CDR1 is SGHRS and CDR2 is YFSETQ. With 0 bases removed from V and 0 bases from J, the gap between germline ends came to 12 bases. The CDR3 sequence is 17 residues long. The specimen sequenced was PBMCs. The sequence was obtained from a woman aged 30 to 39 in good health and CMV-seropositive. The chain uses TRBV5-1 and TRBJ1-4; no clear D. CDR3 bases: TGCGCCAGCAGCTTGGGGGCGGGCGGTGCAACTAATGAAAAACTGTTTTTT. This gives the protein CASSLGAGGATNEKLFF.